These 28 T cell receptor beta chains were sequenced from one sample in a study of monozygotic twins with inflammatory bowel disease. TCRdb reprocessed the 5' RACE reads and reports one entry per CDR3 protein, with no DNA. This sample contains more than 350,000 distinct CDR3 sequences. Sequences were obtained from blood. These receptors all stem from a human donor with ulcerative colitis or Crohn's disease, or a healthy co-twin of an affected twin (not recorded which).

CDR3 in amino acids: CSAIGGGDYSNQPQHF. The chain recombines TRBV20-1 with TRBJ1-5. Germline lookup yields CDR1 DFQATT and CDR2 SNEGSKA (reference sequence). The CDR3 covers 16 residues.

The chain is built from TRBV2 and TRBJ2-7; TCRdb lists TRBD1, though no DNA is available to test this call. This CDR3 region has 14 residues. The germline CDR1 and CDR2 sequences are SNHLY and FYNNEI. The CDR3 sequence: CASSVAGGNYEQYF.

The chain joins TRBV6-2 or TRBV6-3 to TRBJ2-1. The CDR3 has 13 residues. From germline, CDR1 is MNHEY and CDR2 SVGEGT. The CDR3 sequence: CASSSSQYNEQFF.

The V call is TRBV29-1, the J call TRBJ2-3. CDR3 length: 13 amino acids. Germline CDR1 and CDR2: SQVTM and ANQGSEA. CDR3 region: CSVARLFTDTQYF.

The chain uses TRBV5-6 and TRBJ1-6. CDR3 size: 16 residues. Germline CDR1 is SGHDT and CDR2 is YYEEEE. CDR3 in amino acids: CASSLVQIQIESPLHF.

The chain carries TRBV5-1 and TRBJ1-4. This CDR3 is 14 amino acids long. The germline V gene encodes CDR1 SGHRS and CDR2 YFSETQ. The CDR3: CASSLTLANEKLFF.

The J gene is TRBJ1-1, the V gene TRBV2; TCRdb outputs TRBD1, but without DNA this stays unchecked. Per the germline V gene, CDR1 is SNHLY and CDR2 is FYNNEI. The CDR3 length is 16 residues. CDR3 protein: CASSHGGAGGLTEAFF.

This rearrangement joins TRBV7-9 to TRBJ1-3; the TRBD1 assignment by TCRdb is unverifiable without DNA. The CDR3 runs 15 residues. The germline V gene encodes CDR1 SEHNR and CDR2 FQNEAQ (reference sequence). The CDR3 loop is CASSGTAEPENTIYF.

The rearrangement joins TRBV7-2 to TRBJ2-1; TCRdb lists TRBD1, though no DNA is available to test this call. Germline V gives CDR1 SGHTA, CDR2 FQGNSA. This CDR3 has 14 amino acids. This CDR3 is CASSLAGGTDEQFF. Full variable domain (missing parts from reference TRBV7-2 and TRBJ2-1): GAGVSQSPSNKVTEKGKDVELRCDPISGHTALYWYRQSLGQGLEFLIYFQGNSAPDKSGLPSDRFSAERTGGSVSTLTIQRTQQEDSAVYLCASSLAGGTDEQFFGPGTRLTVL.

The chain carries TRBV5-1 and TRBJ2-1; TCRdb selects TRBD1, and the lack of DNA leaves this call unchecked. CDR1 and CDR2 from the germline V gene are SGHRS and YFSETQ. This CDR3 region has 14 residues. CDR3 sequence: CASSSRTGVAEQFF.

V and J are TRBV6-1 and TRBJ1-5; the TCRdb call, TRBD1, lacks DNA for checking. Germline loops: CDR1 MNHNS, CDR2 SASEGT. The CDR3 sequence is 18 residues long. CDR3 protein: CASNLRDREFSRGQPQHF.

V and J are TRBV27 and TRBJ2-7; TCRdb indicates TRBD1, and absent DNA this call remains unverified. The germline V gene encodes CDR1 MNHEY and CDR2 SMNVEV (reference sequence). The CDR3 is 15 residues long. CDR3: CASSLGTGGSYEQYF.

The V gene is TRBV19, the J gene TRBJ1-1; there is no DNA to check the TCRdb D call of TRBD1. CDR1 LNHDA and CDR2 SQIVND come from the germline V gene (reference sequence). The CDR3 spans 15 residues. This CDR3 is CASSATRGMNTEAFF.

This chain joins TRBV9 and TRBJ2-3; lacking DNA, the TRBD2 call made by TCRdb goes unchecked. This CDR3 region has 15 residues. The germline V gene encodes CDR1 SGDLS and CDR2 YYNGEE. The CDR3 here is CASSVARGGTDTQYF.

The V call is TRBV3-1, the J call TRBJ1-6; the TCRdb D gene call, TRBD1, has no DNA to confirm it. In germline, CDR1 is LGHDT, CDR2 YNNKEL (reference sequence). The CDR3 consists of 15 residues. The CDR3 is CASSQVGGGSSPLHF.

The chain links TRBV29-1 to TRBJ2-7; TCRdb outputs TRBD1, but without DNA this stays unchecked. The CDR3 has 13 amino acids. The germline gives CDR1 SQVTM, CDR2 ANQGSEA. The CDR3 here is CSASRTGKEEQYF.

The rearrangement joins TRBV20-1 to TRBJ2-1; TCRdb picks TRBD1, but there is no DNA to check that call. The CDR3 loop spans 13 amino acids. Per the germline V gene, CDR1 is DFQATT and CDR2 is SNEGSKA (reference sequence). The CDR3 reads CSASQPPSREQFF.

CDR3 residues: CASSSSSGGSAPFYEQYF. V is TRBV5-6 and J is TRBJ2-7; TCRdb gives TRBD1 as the D gene, but with no DNA this cannot be confirmed. The germline V gene encodes CDR1 SGHDT and CDR2 YYEEEE. This CDR3 spans 18 amino acids.

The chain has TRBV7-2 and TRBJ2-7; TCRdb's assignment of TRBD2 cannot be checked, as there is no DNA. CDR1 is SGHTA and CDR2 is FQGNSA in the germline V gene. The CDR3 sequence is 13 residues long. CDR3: CASSLWDGSEQYF.

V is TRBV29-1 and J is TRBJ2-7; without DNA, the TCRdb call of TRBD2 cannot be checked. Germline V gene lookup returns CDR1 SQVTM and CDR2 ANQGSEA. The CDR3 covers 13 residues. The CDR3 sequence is CSVKTSAFMEQYF.

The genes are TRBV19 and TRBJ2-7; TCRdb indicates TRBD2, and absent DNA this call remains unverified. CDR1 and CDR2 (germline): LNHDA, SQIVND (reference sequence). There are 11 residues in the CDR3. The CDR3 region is CASKGLAEQYF.

The CDR3 spells CASSFYRINQPQHF. J is TRBJ1-5 and V is TRBV28. This CDR3 contains 14 residues. Germline V gene lookup returns CDR1 MDHEN and CDR2 SYDVKM.

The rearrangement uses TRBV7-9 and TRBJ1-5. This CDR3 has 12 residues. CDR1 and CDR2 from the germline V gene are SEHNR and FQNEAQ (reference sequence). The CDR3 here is CASSLAQQPQHF.

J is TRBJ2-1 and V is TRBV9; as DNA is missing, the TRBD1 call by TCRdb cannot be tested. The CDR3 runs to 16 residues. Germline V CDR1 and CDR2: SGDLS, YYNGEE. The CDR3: CASSVGLGTGDNEQFF.

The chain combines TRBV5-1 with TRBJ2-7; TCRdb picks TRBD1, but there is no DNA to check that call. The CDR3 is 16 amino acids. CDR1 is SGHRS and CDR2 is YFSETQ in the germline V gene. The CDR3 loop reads CASSLALDGTEYEQYF.

The CDR3 sequence is CSARGPRQGTGNTIYF. The chain joins TRBV20-1 to TRBJ1-3; checking the TCRdb D call of TRBD1 is not possible without DNA. Germline CDR1 and CDR2: DFQATT and SNEGSKA (reference sequence). The CDR3 is 16 residues long.

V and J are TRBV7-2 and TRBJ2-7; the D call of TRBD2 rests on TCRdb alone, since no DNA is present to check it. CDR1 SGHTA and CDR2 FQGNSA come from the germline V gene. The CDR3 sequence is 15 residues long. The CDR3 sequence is CASSSSGTSIYEQYF.

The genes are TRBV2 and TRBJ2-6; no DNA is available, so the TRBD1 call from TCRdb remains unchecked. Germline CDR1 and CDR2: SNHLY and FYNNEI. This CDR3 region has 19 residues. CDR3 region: CASKGAGLSIYSGANVLTF.